The clone carrying this T cell receptor beta chain has at least ten counts. Its matching antigen is unknown. The data belong to a study of T cells after yellow fever vaccination. The study, taken as a whole, reports: After the booster, about 95% of CD4 and around nine tenths of CD8 primary-response clones were re-detected.

The 5'RACE template-switching step produced TCR cDNA and added a universal primer site and UMIs. TCRdb reanalysed the 5' RACE reads using MiXCR and keeps one entry per CDR3 protein. Counted here are about 350,000 distinct CDR3 sequences, 11% occurring once; the ten biggest clones make up roughly 18%. This specimen was PBMCs, taken on the day of the first yellow fever vaccination. This receptor was taken from a man in his late teens or twenties who received the YFV17D yellow fever vaccine.

CDR3 nucleotide sequence: TGTGCCAGCAGTCCTCGGGACTCCACTGCACGCCAGTACTTC. It translates to CASSPRDSTARQYF. This chain joins TRBV12-3 or TRBV12-4 and TRBJ2-5; a possible D gene is TRBD2 (6 bases). Deletions cut 5 bases from V and 10 bases from J, with 20 bases between. The CDR3 totals 14 residues.